This paragraph covers one TCR beta chain sequence. The data were produced by immunoSEQ multiplex PCR, yet TCRdb's version contains in-frame clones alone and is incomplete. The sample carries 85,000 to 90,000 clones, approximately 96% recorded once. This sample is part of a study of cytomegalovirus exposure and HLA in healthy donors. The J segment lost 1 base and the V segment lost 8 bases, leaving 1 base of the junction unmatched. The CDR3 is made up of 12 amino acids. Germline-derived CDR1 and CDR2 are MNHNS and SASEGT. The chain uses TRBV6-1 and TRBJ1-2; 7 nucleotides line up with TRBD1. This receptor was obtained from a man aged 18 to 35 in good health and CMV-seronegative. Sequenced input: PBMCs. The CDR3, as DNA: TGTGCCAGCGGACAGGTTAACTATGGCTACACCTTC. Protein product: CASGQVNYGYTF.